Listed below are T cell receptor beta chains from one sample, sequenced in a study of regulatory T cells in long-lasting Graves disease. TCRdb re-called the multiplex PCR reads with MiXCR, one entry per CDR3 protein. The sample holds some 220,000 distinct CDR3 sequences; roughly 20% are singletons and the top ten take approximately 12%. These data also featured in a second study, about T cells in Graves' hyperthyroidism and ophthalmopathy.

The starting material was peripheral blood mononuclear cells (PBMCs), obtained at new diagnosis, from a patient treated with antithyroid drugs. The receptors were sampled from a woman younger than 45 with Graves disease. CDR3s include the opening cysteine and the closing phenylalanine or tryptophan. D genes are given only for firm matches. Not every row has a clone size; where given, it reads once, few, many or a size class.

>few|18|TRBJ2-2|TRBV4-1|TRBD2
TGCGCCAGCAGCCCTAGACTAGCGGGGGGCTCGAACACCGGGGAGCTGTTTTTT
CASSPRLAGGSNTGELFF
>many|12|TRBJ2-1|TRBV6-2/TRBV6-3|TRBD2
TGTGCCAGCACCCCTGTGCGGGAGGGGCAGTTCTTC
CASTPVREGQFF
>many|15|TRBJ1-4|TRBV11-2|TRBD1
TGTGCCAGCCGGTGGGGACAGGCCCTGTCCGAAAAACTGTTTTTT
CASRWGQALSEKLFF
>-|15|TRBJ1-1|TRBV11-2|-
TGTGCCAGCTATCCTCGGGACCTACAAGGCACTGAAGCTTTCTTT
CASYPRDLQGTEAFF
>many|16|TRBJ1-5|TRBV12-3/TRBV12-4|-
TGTGCCAGCAGTTTGGGCGGGGGAGTTGGGAATCAGCCCCAGCATTTT
CASSLGGGVGNQPQHF
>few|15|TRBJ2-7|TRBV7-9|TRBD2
TGTGCCAGCAGCCCCGTAGCGGGGCTCTCCTACGAGCAGTACTTC
CASSPVAGLSYEQYF
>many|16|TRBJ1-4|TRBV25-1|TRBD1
TGTGCCAGCAGTGGAAACCTCGGACAGGGTAGTGAAAAACTGTTTTTT
CASSGNLGQGSEKLFF
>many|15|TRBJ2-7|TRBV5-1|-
TGCGCCAGCAGCTCTACAGGGCTGCGAACCTACGAGCAGTACTTC
CASSSTGLRTYEQYF
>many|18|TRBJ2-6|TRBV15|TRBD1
TGTGCCACCAGCAGAGATAAGGGTACAGGGGACGGGGCCAACGTCCTGACTTTC
CATSRDKGTGDGANVLTF
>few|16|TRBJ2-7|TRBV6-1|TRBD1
TGTGCCAGCACCCAACAAGGTGGGACAGGTTCCTACGAGCAGTACTTC
CASTQQGGTGSYEQYF
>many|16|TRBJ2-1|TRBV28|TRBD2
TGTGCCAGCAGTCCCGCTGGGGGGGTGGAATACAATGAGCAGTTCTTC
CASSPAGGVEYNEQFF
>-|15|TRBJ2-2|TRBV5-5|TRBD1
TGTGCCAGCGGCCCCGGGACAGCGAACACCGGGGAGCTGTTTTTT
CASGPGTANTGELFF
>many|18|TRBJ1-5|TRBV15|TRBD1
TGTGCCACCAGCAGAGGGCGGGCCGGGACAGGGGGAAAGGAGCCCCAGCATTTT
CATSRGRAGTGGKEPQHF
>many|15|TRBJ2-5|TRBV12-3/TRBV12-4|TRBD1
TGTGCCAGCAGTTTGGGCGCAGGGGGCCAAGAGACCCAGTACTTC
CASSLGAGGQETQYF